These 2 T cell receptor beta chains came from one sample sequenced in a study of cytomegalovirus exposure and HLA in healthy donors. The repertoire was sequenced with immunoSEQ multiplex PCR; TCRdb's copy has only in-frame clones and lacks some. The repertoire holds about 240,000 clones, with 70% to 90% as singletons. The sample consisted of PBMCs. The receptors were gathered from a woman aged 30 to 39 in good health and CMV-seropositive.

The CDR3 DNA is TGTGCCAGCAGCTTAGTATCTTTTGGCACAGATACGCAGTATTTT. Its translation: CASSLVSFGTDTQYF. This chain links TRBV7-6 with TRBJ2-3, with unresolved D. The CDR3 has 15 amino acids. Trimming removed 1 base at V and 1 base at J, with 9 bases between. Germline V CDR1 and CDR2: SGHVS, FNYEAQ.

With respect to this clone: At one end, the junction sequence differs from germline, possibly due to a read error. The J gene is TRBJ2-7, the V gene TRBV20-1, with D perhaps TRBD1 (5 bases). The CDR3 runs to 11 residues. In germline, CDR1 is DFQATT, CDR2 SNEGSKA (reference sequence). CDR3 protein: CSAWDRTGARF. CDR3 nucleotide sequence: TGCAGTGCTTGGGATCGCACAGGAGCCCGTTTC.